This T cell receptor (beta chain) was found in a study of response to subunit inactivated influenza vaccine (dated by TCRdb to 2017 to 2018). About the study as a whole: The study used deep quantitative T cell receptor repertoire profiling to track responses to a trivalent subunit inactivated influenza vaccine. The paper as a whole reports these results and caveats: It was suggested by the authors that each seasonal influenza vaccination may recruit only a limited number of new T cells.

Libraries were prepared through RT-PCR. The sequencer listed for this sample is Illumina HiSeq 2500. Using fastp trimming at Q25 and MiXCR clonotype assembly, TCRdb reanalyzed the public sequencing data and kept in-frame beta chains. Entries are consolidated by CDR3 protein sequence, retaining the most common genes and DNA. Here the sample has just under 550,000 distinct CDR3 sequences; approximately 20% occur a single time. The top ten hold about 3% of the sample. V is shortened by 7 bases, J by 2 bases, and the region joining them spans 11 bases. The CDR3 spans 13 residues, from the cysteine through the phenylalanine. The read is trimmed to its CDR3 DNA, 39 bases read in frame from base 1. CDR1 and CDR2, per the germline V gene, are SGHRS and YFSETQ. This clonotype has only a few counts. The target of this receptor is not known. Per-nucleotide qualities are absent, and no much larger clonotype sits a single base away.

These data are also associated with another study on T cells expressing NK-cell markers. The second paper further reports: The TCR beta cDNA libraries were made using 5'RACE template switching, a step that added both a universal primer site and unique molecular identifiers. Three sorted T-cell subsets (CD3+CD56+NKG2C+, CD3+CD56+NKG2C- and CD3+CD56-NKG2C+) from fewer than 10 donors had their TCR beta-chain repertoires profiled. Among the eight sequenced donors, only one was HCMV-seronegative, while the other seven were HCMV-seropositive. To restrict sorting to alphabetaTCR-expressing T cells, an anti-gammadeltaTCR antibody was added in several experiments. For six donors, the dominant CD3+CD56+NKG2C+ clonotypes were among the top 10 CD8+ clonotypes and accounted for about 1.0-7.0% of CD8+ T cells. Those dominant clonotypes were again the most abundant among CD3+CD56-NKG2C+ cells in four donors, at roughly 25-65%. It remained unclear whether the expanded NKG2C-expressing T cell clones were specific for HCMV antigens. All eight donors whose samples were sequenced were randomly selected healthy volunteers, three of them men and five women. A commercial ELISA kit detecting HCMV-specific IgG in serum was used to determine HCMV serostatus. Peripheral blood mononuclear cells were isolated from blood by Ficoll density gradient centrifugation. Magnetic immunoseparation with Miltenyi isolation kits was used to isolate CD4+ and CD8+ T cells from PBMC. cDNA synthesis was primed from the TCR beta constant segment, followed by two successive PCR amplification steps. The libraries were sequenced on Illumina HiSeq 2000/2500, MiSeq or NextSeq, producing 2 x 150 bp reads. MIGEC handled demultiplexing of the reads and grouping by UMI, while MiTCR was used to assemble and quantify clonotypes. To remove erroneous sequences, TCR cDNA sequences were retained only when supported by two or more reads. The tcR package was used for downstream repertoire analysis, and clonotypes were matched across fractions by CDR3 nucleotide sequence plus V segment. VDJmatch was used to annotate antigen specificity against VDJdb, with one amino acid substitution in CDR3 allowed.

The sample in question was CD4+ T cells sorted from PBMCs, obtained 11 to 12 days after vaccination. The chain is assembled from TRBV5-1 and TRBJ2-3, with the D gene not confidently named. The receptor was isolated from a man between 50 and 59 years old who received an inactivated influenza vaccine. Donor details come from another sample of the same person, matched by shared clones. The CDR3 protein sequence reads: CASRAAPTDTQYF. The nucleotides read TGCGCCAGCCGGGCGGCACCCACAGATACGCAGTATTTT. The variable domain in full, with residues beyond the CDR3 obtained from the reference TRBV5-1 and TRBJ2-3 genes, is KAGVTQTPRYLIKTRGQQVTLSCSPISGHRSVSWYQQTPGQGLQFLFEYFSETQRNKGNFPGRFSGRQFSNSRSEMNVSTLELGDSALYLCASRAAPTDTQYFGPGTRLTVL.